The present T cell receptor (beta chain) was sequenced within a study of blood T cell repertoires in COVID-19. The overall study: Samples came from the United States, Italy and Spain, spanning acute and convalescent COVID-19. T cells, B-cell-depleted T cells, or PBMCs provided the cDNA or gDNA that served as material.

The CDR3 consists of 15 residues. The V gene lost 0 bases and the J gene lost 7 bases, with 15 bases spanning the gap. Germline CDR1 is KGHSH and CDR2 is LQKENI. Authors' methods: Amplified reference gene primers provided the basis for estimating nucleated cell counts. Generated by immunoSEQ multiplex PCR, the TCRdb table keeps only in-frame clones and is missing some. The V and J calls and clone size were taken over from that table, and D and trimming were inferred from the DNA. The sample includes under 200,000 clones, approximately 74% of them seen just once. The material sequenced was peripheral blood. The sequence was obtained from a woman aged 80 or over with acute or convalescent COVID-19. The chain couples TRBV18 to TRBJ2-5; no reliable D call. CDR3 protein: CASSPPQTSLGTQYF. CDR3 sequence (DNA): TGTGCCAGCTCACCACCGCAGACTTCCCTGGGGACCCAGTACTTC.